The sequence of this TCR beta chain was determined in a study of blood T cell repertoires in COVID-19. Here immunoSEQ multiplex PCR was the method, and the copy in TCRdb shows in-frame clones only, minus some. Here the sample spans 210,000 or so clones, roughly four fifths being singletons. Germline CDR1 reads SQVTM; CDR2 reads ANQGSEA. Trimming took 7 bases from V and 1 from J; bases not matched to a gene: 3. CDR3 size: 12 residues. The clonotype comes from a middle-aged man who had recovered from COVID-19. The chain is built from TRBV29-1 and TRBJ2-5; 7 positions match TRBD1. The material sequenced was peripheral blood. The CDR3 sequence is CSARQGQETQYF. The CDR3 region has the DNA TGCAGCGCACGACAGGGCCAAGAGACCCAGTACTTC.